Each of the 4 T cell receptor beta chains below was sequenced from the same sample in a study of blood T cell repertoires in COVID-19. Produced via immunoSEQ multiplex PCR; TCRdb's table is partial and in-frame only. In the table there are around 63,000 clones, around four fifths of which are singletons. The specimen sequenced was peripheral blood. These receptors all come from a woman aged 50 to 65 with active or convalescent COVID-19.

The chain couples TRBV28 to TRBJ2-7; D unclear. With 1 base removed from V and 2 bases from J, the gap between germline ends came to 6 bases. The CDR3 length is 13 residues. Per the germline V gene, CDR1 is MDHEN and CDR2 is SYDVKM. For the CDR3, the DNA is TGTGCCAGCAGTTTATCGCGAGCCTACGAGCAGTACTTC. It yields the protein CASSLSRAYEQYF.

The chain employs TRBV19 and TRBJ2-3, with TRBD1 identical over 7 bases. Germline loops: CDR1 LNHDA, CDR2 SQIVND (reference sequence). Losses at the gene ends were 4 bases for V and 2 bases for J; bases not matched to a gene: 6. The CDR3 sequence is 15 residues long. The CDR3 nucleotides read TGTGCCAGTAGTAGCCGGGACAGACACACAGATACGCAGTATTTT. This translates into CASSSRDRHTDTQYF.

The chain links TRBV29-1 to TRBJ1-2; 9 positions agree with TRBD1. V gave up 7 bases and J gave up 2 bases; unmatched junction bases: 5. From germline, CDR1 is SQVTM and CDR2 ANQGSEA. This CDR3 has 13 residues. CDR3 region: CSARQGVNYGYTF. Here the CDR3 DNA reads TGCAGCGCTCGACAGGGGGTAAACTATGGCTACACCTTC.

The chain uses TRBV7-3 and TRBJ2-7, with TRBD2 matching 11 bases. The CDR3 has 18 amino acids. CDR1 is SGHTA, CDR2 FQGTGA, per germline. J lost 3 bases, V lost 2 bases, and 12 bases had no gene match. CDR3: CASSLLLLAGDPLYEQYF. CDR3 DNA: TGTGCCAGCAGCTTATTGCTACTAGCGGGGGACCCCCTCTACGAGCAGTACTTC.